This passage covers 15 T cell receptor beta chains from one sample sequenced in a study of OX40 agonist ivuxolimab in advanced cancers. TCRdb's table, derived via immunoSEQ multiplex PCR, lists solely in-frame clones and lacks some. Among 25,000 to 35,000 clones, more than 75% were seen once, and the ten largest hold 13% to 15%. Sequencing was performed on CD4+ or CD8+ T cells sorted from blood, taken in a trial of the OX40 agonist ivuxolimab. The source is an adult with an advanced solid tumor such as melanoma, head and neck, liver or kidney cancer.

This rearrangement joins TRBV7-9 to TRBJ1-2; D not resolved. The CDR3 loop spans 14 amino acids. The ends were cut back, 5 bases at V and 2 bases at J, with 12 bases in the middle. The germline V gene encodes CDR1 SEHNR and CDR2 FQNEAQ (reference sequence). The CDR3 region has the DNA TGTGCCAGCAGCCCTGGTGCAGCAAACTATGGCTACACCTTC. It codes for CASSPGAANYGYTF. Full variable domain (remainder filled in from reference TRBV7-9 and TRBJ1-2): DTGVSQNPRHKITKRGQNVTFRCDPISEHNRLYWYRQTLGQGPEFLTYFQNEAQLEKSRLLSDRFSAERPKGSFSTLEIQRTEQGDSAMYLCASSPGAANYGYTFGSGTRLTVV.

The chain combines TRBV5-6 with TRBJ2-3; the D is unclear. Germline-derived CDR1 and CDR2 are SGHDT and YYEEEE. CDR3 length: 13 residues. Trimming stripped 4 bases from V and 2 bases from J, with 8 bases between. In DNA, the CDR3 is TGTGCCAGCAGCGGAAGGGTCACAGATACGCAGTATTTT. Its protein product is CASSGRVTDTQYF.

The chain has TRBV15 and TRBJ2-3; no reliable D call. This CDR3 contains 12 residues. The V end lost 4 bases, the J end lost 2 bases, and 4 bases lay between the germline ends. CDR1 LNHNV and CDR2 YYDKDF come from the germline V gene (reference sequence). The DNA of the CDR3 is TGTGCCACCAGCACTAACACAGATACGCAGTATTTT. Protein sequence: CATSTNTDTQYF.

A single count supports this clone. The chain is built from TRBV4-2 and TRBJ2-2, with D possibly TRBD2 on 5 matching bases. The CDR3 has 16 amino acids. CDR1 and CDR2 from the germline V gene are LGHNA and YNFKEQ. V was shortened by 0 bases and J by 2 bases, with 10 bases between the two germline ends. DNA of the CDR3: TGTGCCAGCAGCCAAGAGTATCTAGCTAACACCGGGGAGCTGTTTTTT. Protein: CASSQEYLANTGELFF.

The DNA for the CDR3 is TGTGCCAGCACCTCTACGGCGGACCCGAAAGAGACCCAGTACTTC. This encodes CASTSTADPKETQYF. This sequence joins TRBV11-2 and TRBJ2-5; D gene unclear. Deletions cut 7 bases from V and 3 bases from J, with 18 bases between. Germline V gene data show CDR1 as SGHAT and CDR2 as FQNNGV. The CDR3 has 15 residues. Full variable domain (rest looked up from reference TRBV11-2 and TRBJ2-5): EAGVAQSPRYKIIEKRQSVAFWCNPISGHATLYWYQQILGQGPKLLIQFQNNGVVDDSQLPKDRFSAERLKGVDSTLKIQPAKLEDSAVYLCASTSTADPKETQYFGPGTRLLVL.

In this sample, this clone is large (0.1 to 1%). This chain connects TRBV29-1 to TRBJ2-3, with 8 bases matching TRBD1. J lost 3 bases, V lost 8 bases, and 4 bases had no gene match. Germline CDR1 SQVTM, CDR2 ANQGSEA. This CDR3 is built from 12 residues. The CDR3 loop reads CSFRGRTDTQYF. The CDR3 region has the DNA TGCAGCTTCAGGGGGCGGACAGATACGCAGTATTTT.

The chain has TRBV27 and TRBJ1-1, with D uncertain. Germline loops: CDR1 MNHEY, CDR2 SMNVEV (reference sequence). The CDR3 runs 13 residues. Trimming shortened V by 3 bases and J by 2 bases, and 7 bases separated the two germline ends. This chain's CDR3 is CASSLSYNTEAFF. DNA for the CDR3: TGTGCCAGCAGTTTGTCCTATAACACTGAAGCTTTCTTT.

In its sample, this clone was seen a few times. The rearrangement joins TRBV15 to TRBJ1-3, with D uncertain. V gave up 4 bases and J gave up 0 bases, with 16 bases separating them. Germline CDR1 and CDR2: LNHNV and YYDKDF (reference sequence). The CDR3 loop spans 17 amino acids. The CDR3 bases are TGTGCCACCAGCAAAGGGAAGGTTGCCCTCTCTGGAAACACCATATATTTT. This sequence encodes CATSKGKVALSGNTIYF.

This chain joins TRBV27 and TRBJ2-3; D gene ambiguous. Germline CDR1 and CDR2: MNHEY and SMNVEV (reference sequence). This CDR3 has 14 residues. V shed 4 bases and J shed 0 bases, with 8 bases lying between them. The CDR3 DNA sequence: TGTGCCAGCAGTTCCCACCAGAGCACAGATACGCAGTATTTT. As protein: CASSSHQSTDTQYF.

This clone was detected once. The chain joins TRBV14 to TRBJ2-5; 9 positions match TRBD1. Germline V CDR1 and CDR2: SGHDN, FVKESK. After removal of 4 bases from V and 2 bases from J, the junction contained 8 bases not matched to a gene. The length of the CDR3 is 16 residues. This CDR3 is CASSRLGDRGQETQYF. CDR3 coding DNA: TGTGCCAGCAGCCGCTTAGGAGACAGGGGGCAAGAGACCCAGTACTTC.

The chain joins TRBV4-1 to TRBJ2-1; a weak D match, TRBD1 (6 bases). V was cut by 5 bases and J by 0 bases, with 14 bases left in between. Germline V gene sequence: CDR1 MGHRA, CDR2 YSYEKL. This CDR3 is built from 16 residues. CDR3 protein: CASSSQGRDSYNEQFF. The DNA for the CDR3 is TGCGCCAGCAGCTCCCAGGGGCGCGACTCCTACAATGAGCAGTTCTTC.

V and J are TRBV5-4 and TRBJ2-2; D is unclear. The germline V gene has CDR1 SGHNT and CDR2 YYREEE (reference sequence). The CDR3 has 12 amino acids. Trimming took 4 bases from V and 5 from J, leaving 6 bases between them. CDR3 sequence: CASSPFTGELFF. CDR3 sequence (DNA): TGTGCCAGCAGCCCATTTACCGGGGAGCTGTTTTTT.

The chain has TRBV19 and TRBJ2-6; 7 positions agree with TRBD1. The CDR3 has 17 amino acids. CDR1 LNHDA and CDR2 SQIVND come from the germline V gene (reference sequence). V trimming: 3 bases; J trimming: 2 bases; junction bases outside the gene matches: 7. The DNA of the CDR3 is TGTGCCAGTAGTATTCCAATGGACAGGCCTGGGGCCAACGTCCTGACTTTC. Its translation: CASSIPMDRPGANVLTF.

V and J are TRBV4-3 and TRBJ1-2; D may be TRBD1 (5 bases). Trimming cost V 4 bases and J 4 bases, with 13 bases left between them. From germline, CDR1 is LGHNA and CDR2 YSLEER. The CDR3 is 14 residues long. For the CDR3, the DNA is TGCGCCAGCAGCCCGCACGGGGGGGGCTATGGCTACACCTTC. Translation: CASSPHGGGYGYTF.

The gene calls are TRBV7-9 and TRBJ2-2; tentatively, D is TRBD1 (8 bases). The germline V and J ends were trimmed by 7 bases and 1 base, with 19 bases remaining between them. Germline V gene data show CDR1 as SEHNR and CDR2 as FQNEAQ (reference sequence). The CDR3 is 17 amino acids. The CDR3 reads CASTLLATGENTGELFF. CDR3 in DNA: TGTGCCAGCACCCTACTAGCGACAGGGGAGAACACCGGGGAGCTGTTTTTT.